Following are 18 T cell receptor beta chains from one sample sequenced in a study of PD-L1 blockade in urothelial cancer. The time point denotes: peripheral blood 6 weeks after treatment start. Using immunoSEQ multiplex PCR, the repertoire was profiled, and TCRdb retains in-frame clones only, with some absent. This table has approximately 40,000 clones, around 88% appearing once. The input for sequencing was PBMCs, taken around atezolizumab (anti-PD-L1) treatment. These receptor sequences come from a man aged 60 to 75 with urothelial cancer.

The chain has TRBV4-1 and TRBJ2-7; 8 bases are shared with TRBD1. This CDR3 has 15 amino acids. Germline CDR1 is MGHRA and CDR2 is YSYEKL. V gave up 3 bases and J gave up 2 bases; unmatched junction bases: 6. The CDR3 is CASSQAGQGTYEQYF. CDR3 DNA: TGCGCCAGCAGCCAGGCAGGACAGGGAACCTACGAGCAGTACTTC.

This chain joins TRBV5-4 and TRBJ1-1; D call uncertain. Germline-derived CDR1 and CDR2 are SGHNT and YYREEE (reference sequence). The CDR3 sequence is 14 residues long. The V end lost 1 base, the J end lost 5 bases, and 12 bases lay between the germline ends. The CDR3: CASSLTGRLTEAFF. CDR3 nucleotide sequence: TGTGCCAGCAGCTTGACGGGAAGGTTGACTGAAGCTTTCTTT.

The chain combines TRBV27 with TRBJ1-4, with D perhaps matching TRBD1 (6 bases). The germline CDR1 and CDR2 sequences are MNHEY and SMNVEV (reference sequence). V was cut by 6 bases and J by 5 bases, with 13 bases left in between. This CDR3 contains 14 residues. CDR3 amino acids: CASRSWQGNEKLFF. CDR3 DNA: TGTGCCAGCAGATCATGGCAGGGGAATGAAAAACTGTTTTTT.

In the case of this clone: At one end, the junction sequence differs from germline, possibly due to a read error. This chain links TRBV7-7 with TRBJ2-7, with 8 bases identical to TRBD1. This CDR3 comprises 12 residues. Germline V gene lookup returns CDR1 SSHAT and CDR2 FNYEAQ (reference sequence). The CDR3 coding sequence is TGTGCTAGCAGCCCGAGGACAGGGGAGCAGTACTTC. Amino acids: CASSPRTGEQYF.

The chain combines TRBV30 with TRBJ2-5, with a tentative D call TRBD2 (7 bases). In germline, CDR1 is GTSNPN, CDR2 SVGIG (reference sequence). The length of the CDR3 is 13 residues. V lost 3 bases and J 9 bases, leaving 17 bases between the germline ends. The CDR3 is CAWRRAGPGAQYF. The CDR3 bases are TGTGCCTGGAGACGAGCGGGGCCAGGGGCCCAGTACTTC.

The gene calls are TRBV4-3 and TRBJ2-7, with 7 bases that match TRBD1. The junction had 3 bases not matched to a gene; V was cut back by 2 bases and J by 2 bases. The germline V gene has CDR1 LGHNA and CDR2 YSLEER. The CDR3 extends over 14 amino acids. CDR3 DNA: TGCGCCAGCAGCCAACGGGACAGCACCTACGAGCAGTACTTC. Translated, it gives CASSQRDSTYEQYF.

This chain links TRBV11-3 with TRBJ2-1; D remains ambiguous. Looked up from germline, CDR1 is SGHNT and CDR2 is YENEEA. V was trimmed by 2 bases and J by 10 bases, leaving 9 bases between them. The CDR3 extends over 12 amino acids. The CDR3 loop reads CASSLFAEEQFF. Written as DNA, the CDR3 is TGTGCCAGCAGCTTATTTGCCGAGGAGCAGTTCTTC.

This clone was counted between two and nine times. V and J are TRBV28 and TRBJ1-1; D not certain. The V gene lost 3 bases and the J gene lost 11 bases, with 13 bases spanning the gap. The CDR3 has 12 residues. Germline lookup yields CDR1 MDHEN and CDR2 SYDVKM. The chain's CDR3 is CASSLRFDRAFF. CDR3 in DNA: TGTGCCAGCAGTTTGCGGTTTGACCGCGCTTTCTTT. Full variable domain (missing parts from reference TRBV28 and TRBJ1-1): DVKVTQSSRYLVKRTGEKVFLECVQDMDHENMFWYRQDPGLGLRLIYFSYDVKMKEKGDIPEGYSVSREKKERFSLILESASTNQTSMYLCASSLRFDRAFFGQGTRLTVV.

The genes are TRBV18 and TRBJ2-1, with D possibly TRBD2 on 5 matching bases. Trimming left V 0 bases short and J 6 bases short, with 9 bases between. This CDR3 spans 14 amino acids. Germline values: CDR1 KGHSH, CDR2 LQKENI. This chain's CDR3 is CASSPPTRVNEQFF. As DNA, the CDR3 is TGTGCCAGCTCACCACCGACGCGGGTCAATGAGCAGTTCTTC.

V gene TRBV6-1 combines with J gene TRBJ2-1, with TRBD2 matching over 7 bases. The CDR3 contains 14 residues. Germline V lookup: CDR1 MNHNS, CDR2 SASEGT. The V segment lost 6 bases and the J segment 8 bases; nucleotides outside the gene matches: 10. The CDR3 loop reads CASRFGGGRDEQFF. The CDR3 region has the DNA TGTGCCAGCAGGTTTGGGGGGGGACGCGATGAGCAGTTCTTC.

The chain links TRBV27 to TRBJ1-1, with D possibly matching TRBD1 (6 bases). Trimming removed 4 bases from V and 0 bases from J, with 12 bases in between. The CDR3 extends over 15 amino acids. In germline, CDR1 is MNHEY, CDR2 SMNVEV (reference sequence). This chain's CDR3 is CASSSGQIMNTEAFF. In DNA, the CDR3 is TGTGCCAGCAGTTCCGGACAGATCATGAACACTGAAGCTTTCTTT.

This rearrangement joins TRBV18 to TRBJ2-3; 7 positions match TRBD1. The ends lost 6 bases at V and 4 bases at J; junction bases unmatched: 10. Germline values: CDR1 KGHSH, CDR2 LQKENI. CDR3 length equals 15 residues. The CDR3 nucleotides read TGTGCCAGCTCTCCGGAGAAGGGGGCTGCAGATACGCAGTATTTT. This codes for CASSPEKGAADTQYF. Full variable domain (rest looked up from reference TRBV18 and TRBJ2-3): NAGVMQNPRHLVRRRGQEARLRCSPMKGHSHVYWYRQLPEEGLKFMVYLQKENIIDESGMPKERFSAEFPKEGPSILRIQQVVRGDSAAYFCASSPEKGAADTQYFGPGTRLTVL.

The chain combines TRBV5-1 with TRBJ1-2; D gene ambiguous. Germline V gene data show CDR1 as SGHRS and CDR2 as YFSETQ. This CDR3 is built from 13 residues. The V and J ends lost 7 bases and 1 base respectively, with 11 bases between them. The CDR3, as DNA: TGCGCCAGCGGCCTAGAGGGTAACTATGGCTACACCTTC. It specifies CASGLEGNYGYTF. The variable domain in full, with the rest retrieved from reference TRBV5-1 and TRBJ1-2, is KAGVTQTPRYLIKTRGQQVTLSCSPISGHRSVSWYQQTPGQGLQFLFEYFSETQRNKGNFPGRFSGRQFSNSRSEMNVSTLELGDSALYLCASGLEGNYGYTFGSGTRLTVV.

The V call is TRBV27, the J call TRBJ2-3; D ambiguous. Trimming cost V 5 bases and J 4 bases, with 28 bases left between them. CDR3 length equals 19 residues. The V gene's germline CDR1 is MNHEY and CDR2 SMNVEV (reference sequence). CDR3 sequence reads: CASSQFPPDPRRFPDTQYF. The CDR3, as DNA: TGTGCCAGCAGTCAATTTCCTCCCGACCCACGGCGGTTCCCAGATACGCAGTATTTT.

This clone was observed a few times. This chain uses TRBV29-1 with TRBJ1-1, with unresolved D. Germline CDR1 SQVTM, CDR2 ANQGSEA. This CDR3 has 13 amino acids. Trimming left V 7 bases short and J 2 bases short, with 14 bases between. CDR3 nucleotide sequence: TGCAGCGCCCGATTGAGGATAAACACTGAAGCTTTCTTT. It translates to CSARLRINTEAFF.

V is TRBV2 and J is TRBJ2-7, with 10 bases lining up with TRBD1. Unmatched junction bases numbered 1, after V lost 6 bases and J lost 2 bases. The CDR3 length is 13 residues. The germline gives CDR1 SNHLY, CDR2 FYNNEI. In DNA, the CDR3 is TGTGCCAGCAGGGGACAGGGGACCTACGAGCAGTACTTC. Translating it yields CASRGQGTYEQYF.

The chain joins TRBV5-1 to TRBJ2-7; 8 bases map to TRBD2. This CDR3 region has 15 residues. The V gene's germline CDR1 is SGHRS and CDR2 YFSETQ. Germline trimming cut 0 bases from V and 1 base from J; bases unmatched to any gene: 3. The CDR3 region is CASSLVGRGSYEQYF. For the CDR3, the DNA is TGCGCCAGCAGCTTGGTCGGGAGGGGATCCTACGAGCAGTACTTC.

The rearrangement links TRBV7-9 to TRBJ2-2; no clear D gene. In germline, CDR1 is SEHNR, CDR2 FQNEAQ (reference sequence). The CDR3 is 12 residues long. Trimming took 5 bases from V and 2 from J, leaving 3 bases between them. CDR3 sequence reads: CASSHNTGELFF. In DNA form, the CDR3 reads TGTGCCAGCAGCCATAACACCGGGGAGCTGTTTTTT. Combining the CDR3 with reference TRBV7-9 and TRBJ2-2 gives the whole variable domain DTGVSQNPRHKITKRGQNVTFRCDPISEHNRLYWYRQTLGQGPEFLTYFQNEAQLEKSRLLSDRFSAERPKGSFSTLEIQRTEQGDSAMYLCASSHNTGELFFGEGSRLTVL.